This TCR beta chain is from a study of cytomegalovirus exposure and HLA in healthy donors. Overall study findings and caveats: An apparent linkage of common viral pathogens to several of the most significant clusters emerged in a later analysis.

The PCR employed 60 Vbeta primers together with 13 Jbeta primers. Sequencing used immunoSEQ multiplex PCR; TCRdb keeps in-frame clones, though not all of them. The sample has 200,000 to 300,000 clones; roughly 86% are singletons. Remarks on this clone: Its antigen remains unknown.

This CDR3 comprises 15 residues. Deletions cut 4 bases from V and 0 bases from J, with 13 bases between. Looked up from germline, CDR1 is SGHDN and CDR2 is FVKESK. Sample: PBMCs. V gene TRBV14 combines with J gene TRBJ2-7; D might be TRBD2 (6 bases). This TCR was sampled from a woman between 35 and 50 years old in good health and CMV-seropositive. The CDR3 DNA is TGTGCCAGCAGCCGGCTGGGGGGTGGCTCCTACGAGCAGTACTTC. Encoded protein: CASSRLGGGSYEQYF.